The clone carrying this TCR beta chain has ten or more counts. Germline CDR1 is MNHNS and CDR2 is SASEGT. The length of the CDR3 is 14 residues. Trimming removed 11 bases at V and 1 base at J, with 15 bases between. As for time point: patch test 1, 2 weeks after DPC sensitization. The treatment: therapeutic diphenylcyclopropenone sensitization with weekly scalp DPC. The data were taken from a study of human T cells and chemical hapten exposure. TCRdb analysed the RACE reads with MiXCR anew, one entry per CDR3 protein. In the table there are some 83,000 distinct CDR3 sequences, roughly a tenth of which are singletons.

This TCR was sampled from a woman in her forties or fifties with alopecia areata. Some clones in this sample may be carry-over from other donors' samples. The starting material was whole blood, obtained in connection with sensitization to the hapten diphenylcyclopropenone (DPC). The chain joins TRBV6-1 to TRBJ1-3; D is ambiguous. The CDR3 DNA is TGTGCCCTTTACTCCTCCGGGTCTGGAAACACCATATATTTT. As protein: CALYSSGSGNTIYF.